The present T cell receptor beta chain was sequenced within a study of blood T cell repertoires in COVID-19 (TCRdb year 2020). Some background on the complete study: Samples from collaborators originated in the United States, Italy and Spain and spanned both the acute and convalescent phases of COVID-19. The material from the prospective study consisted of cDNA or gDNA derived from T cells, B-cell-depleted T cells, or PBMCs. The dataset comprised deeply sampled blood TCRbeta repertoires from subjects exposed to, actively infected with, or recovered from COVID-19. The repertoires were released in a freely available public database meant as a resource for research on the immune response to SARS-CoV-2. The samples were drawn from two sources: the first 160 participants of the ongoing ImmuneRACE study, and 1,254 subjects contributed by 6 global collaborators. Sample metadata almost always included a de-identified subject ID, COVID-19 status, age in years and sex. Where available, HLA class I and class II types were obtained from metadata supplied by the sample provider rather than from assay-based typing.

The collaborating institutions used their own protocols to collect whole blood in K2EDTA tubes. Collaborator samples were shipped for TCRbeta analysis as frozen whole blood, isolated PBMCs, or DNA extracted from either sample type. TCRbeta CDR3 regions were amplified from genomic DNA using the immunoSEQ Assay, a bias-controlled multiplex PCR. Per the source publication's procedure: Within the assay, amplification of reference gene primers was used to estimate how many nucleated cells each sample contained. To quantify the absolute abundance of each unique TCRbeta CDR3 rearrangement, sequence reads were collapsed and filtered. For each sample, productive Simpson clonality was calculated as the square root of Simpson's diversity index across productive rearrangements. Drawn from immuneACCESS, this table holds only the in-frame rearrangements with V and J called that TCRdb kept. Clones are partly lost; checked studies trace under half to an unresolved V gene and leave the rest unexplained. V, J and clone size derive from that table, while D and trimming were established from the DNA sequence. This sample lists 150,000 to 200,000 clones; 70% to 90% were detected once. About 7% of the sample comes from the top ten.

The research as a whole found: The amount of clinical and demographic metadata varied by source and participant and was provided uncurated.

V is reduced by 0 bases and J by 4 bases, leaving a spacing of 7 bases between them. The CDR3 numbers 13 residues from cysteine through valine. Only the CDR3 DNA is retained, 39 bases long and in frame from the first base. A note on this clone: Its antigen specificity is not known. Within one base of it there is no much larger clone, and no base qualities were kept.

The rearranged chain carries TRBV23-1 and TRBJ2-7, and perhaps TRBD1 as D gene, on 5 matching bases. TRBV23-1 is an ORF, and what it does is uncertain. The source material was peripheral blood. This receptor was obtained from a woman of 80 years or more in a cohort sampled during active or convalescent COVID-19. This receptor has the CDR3 CASSQSRQYEQYV. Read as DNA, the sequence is TGCGCCAGCAGTCAATCGAGACAGTACGAGCAGTACGTC.